The source of this T cell receptor beta chain is a study of blood T cells in healthy people across ages. Trimming removed 5 bases at V and 0 bases at J, with 11 bases between. This CDR3 region has 16 residues. From germline, CDR1 is SEHNR and CDR2 FQNEAQ (reference sequence). Total RNA extracted from each sample amounted to at least 6 micrograms. Primers used in a second PCR of about 6 to 11 cycles were a sample-barcoded 5' primer and a J-beta primer mix. TCRdb re-analysed the 5' RACE reads in MiXCR, keeping a single row per CDR3 protein. This table has about 970,000 distinct CDR3 sequences, roughly half appearing once.

This receptor was obtained from a woman aged 55-69 years in good health. Sequencing was carried out using blood. The chain has TRBV7-9 and TRBJ2-6; no clear D. CDR3: CASSPSVFSGANVLTF. The CDR3 bases are TGTGCCAGCAGCCCCTCAGTGTTCTCTGGGGCCAACGTCCTGACTTTC. The full variable domain, rest sourced from reference TRBV7-9 and TRBJ2-6, is DTGVSQNPRHKITKRGQNVTFRCDPISEHNRLYWYRQTLGQGPEFLTYFQNEAQLEKSRLLSDRFSAERPKGSFSTLEIQRTEQGDSAMYLCASSPSVFSGANVLTFGAGSRLTVL.